A selection of T cell receptor beta chains follows, all from one sample in a study of T-cell reconstitution after alpha-beta-depleted transplantation in children. TCRdb passed the PCR reads through MiXCR, listing each CDR3 protein once. Here the sample spans 100,000 or so distinct CDR3 sequences, 4.5% to 7.5% being singletons. Here the sequenced sample was PBMCs, mostly from graft donor cells, taken 60 days after TCRalphabeta/CD19-depleted stem cell transplant. Receptors were obtained from a female patient under 10 years old who had a stem cell transplant for Fanconi anemia, so the T cells may come from the graft donor. Each CDR3 is given with its conserved first and last residue. D genes are given only for firm matches. Size is stated for part of the rows, as once, few or many counts, or as a class when the clone is expanded.

>.|TRBJ2-1|TRBV25-1|many
TGTGCCAGCATGTCCTGGGTGGGAGGAAACTACAATGAGCAGTTCTTC
CASMSWVGGNYNEQFF
>TRBD2|TRBJ2-7|TRBV29-1|many
TGCAGCGTCGTTAGCGGGGGGACATACGAGCAGTACTTC
CSVVSGGTYEQYF
>TRBD2|TRBJ2-7|TRBV3-1|many
TGTGCCAGCAGCCCTAGCGGGAAGTATGGGCCCTACGAGCAGTACTTC
CASSPSGKYGPYEQYF
>.|TRBJ2-1|TRBV12-3/TRBV12-4|many
TGTGCCAGCAGTTTAGGGACCCCCGCCTACAATGAGCAGTTCTTC
CASSLGTPAYNEQFF
>.|TRBJ1-6|TRBV12-3/TRBV12-4|many
TGTGCCATACAGGGATTTTCCAATTCACCCCTCCACTTT
CAIQGFSNSPLHF
>.|TRBJ2-7|TRBV7-2|few
TGTGCCAGCAGCTTAGGACGGGGGCTCCTCGGGCAGTACTTC
CASSLGRGLLGQYF
>.|TRBJ1-6|TRBV20-1|many
TGCAGTGCCGCCAGGGACTATAATTCACCCCTCCACTTT
CSAARDYNSPLHF
>.|TRBJ2-7|TRBV11-2|many
TGTGCCAGCAGCCGGACGGATTCCTACGAGCAGTACTTC
CASSRTDSYEQYF
>.|TRBJ2-7|TRBV7-9|few
TGTGCCAGCAGCTTAGGAGGGGATTCGACCTACGAGCAGTACTTC
CASSLGGDSTYEQYF
>TRBD2|TRBJ2-1|TRBV5-1|many
TGCGCCAGCAGTTTTAAGCTAGCGGGAGGGCCGGGTGAGCAGTTCTTC
CASSFKLAGGPGEQFF
>.|TRBJ2-2|TRBV4-1|few
TGCGCCAGCAGCCAACTGGAGCGGGTCCGACTCGTCGGGGAGCTGTTTTTT
CASSQLERVRLVGELFF
>.|TRBJ1-2|TRBV11-1|many
TGTGCCAGCAGGTTATCGGGAGCACCTAACTATGGCTACACCTTC
CASRLSGAPNYGYTF
>TRBD2|TRBJ2-7|TRBV9|many
TGTGCCAGCAGCCAAGCGGGCGGGAGGGGCCACGAGCAGTACTTC
CASSQAGGRGHEQYF
>.|TRBJ2-3|TRBV6-5|few
TGTGCCAGCAGTTACTACCCAGGAAGCACAGATACGCAGTATTTT
CASSYYPGSTDTQYF
>.|TRBJ2-1|TRBV5-1|many
TGCGCCAGCAGGGCGAATATTGAGCAGTTCTTC
CASRANIEQFF
>.|TRBJ2-7|TRBV28|many
TGTGCCAGCAATAGACAGTCCTACGAGCAGTACTTC
CASNRQSYEQYF
>.|TRBJ2-7|TRBV29-1|medium-sized
TGCAGCGTTGATGCCTACGAGCAGTACTTC
CSVDAYEQYF
>.|TRBJ2-7|TRBV5-5|.
TGTGCCAGCAGCTTTATACAGGGCCACGAGCAGTACTTC
CASSFIQGHEQYF
>.|TRBJ2-1|TRBV29-1|many
TGCAGCGTTGAAGATTTAGCATTGGGCAATGAGCAGTTCTTC
CSVEDLALGNEQFF
>TRBD1|TRBJ2-5|TRBV20-1|many
TGCAGTGCTAGAAAGGGGGCGGGTGAGACCCAGTACTTC
CSARKGAGETQYF
>TRBD2|TRBJ2-5|TRBV5-1|few
TGCGCCAGCAGCTTGGCCCAGCGGGGGCCTCAAGAGACCCAGTACTTC
CASSLAQRGPQETQYF
>.|TRBJ2-4|TRBV6-5|.
TGTGCCAGCAGTTACCCGGGACACCCCTTAGCCAAAAACATTCAGTACTTC
CASSYPGHPLAKNIQYF
>TRBD2|TRBJ2-7|TRBV6-2/TRBV6-3|few
TGTGCCAGCAGGCGCGCAGCGGGAGGCATCTACGAGCAGTACTTC
CASRRAAGGIYEQYF
>TRBD2|TRBJ2-1|TRBV28|few
TGTGCCAGCCATCAGCGGGATCTTTCCTACAATGAGCAGTTCTTC
CASHQRDLSYNEQFF
>.|TRBJ2-3|TRBV5-1|many
TGCGCCAGCAGCTTGGATGTGCGCGGGAGCACAGATACGCAGTATTTT
CASSLDVRGSTDTQYF
>TRBD1|TRBJ1-1|TRBV3-1|few
TGTGCCAGCAGCCCTCGGACAGGGTGGAACACTGAAGCTTTCTTT
CASSPRTGWNTEAFF
>.|TRBJ2-1|TRBV25-1|many
TGTGCCAGCAGTGATGATGGGAATGAGCAGTTCTTC
CASSDDGNEQFF
>TRBD1|TRBJ2-6|TRBV29-1|many
TGCAGCGCTCAGGGGGCTGGGGCCAACGTCCTGACTTTC
CSAQGAGANVLTF
>TRBD1|TRBJ2-5|TRBV11-2|.
TGTGCCAGCAGCTCAAGGACAGGGGCCCAAGAGACCCAGTACTTC
CASSSRTGAQETQYF
>.|TRBJ2-3|TRBV5-1|many
TGCGCCAGCAGCCTTGGGCCCTCCAGCACAGATACGCAGTATTTT
CASSLGPSSTDTQYF
>.|TRBJ2-4|TRBV12-3/TRBV12-4|many
TGTGCCAGCAGTTTGGTGTTGGACATTCAGTACTTC
CASSLVLDIQYF
>TRBD2|TRBJ2-1|TRBV19|many
TGTGCCAGTAGTATAGCCCCCCCCTTAACTAGCGGGAGGGCCAATGAGCAGTTCTTC
CASSIAPPLTSGRANEQFF
>TRBD2|TRBJ2-3|TRBV20-1|many
TGCAGTGCTAGAGATGCGGGGGTTAGCACAGATACGCAGTATTTT
CSARDAGVSTDTQYF
>.|TRBJ2-3|TRBV2|.
TGTGCCAGCAACTGGCTTGGCACCACAGATACGCAGTATTTT
CASNWLGTTDTQYF
>TRBD2|TRBJ2-1|TRBV6-9|.
TGTGGCGCCAGTTATTCCTCTATAGCGGGAGCAGGTTACAATGAGCAGTTCTTC
CGASYSSIAGAGYNEQFF
>.|TRBJ2-1|TRBV11-2|.
TGTGCCAGCAGCTATAACCGGGCGTCGGTCTACTCCTACAATGAGCAGTTCTTC
CASSYNRASVYSYNEQFF
>.|TRBJ1-1|TRBV11-2|few
TGTGCCAGCAGCTTAGAGGGGGCGGCGATCACTGAAGCTTTCTTT
CASSLEGAAITEAFF
>TRBD1|TRBJ2-3|TRBV14|many
TGTGCCAGCAGCCAAAACACCGGGACAGCCTTCACAGATACGCAGTATTTT
CASSQNTGTAFTDTQYF
>TRBD1|TRBJ2-2|TRBV5-6|many
TGTGCCAGCAGCCCTCCATTGGACAGGACGAACACCGGGGAGCTGTTTTTT
CASSPPLDRTNTGELFF